Each of the 17 T cell receptor beta chains below was sequenced from the same sample in a study of blood T cell repertoires in COVID-19. Sequenced by immunoSEQ multiplex PCR; TCRdb stores in-frame clones only, minus some. The sample gives about 220,000 clones, 82% of which show up once; 3.5% to 4% is in the top ten. The source material was peripheral blood. The source of these receptors is a woman of 80 years or more with acute or convalescent COVID-19.

This clone was counted between two and nine times. The J gene is TRBJ2-3, the V gene TRBV11-3; D unclear. The CDR3 runs 13 residues. V was trimmed by 7 bases and J by 5 bases, leaving 13 bases between them. CDR1 and CDR2 from the germline V gene are SGHNT and YENEEA. CDR3 DNA sequence: TGTGCCAGCACCAATCCCGAGGAAGATACGCAGTATTTT. This codes for CASTNPEEDTQYF.

This chain's CDR3 is CATSGLGRNTIYF. In DNA form, the CDR3 reads TGTGCCACGTCGGGGTTGGGGAGAAACACCATATATTTT. The chain employs TRBV3-1 (or the pseudogene TRBV3-2) and TRBJ1-3; D not certain. Germline CDR1 is LGHDT and CDR2 is YNNKEL (reference sequence). The CDR3 contains 13 residues. The V end lost 10 bases, the J end lost 5 bases, and 15 bases lay between the germline ends.

This clone appeared a single time. The chain couples TRBV11-3 to TRBJ2-5; 14 bases align to TRBD2. Per the germline V gene, CDR1 is SGHNT and CDR2 is YENEEA. The V and J ends lost 3 bases and 3 bases, in that order; junction bases with no gene match: 0. CDR3 length: 15 amino acids. CDR3: CASSLGLAGEETQYF. Written as DNA, the CDR3 is TGTGCCAGCAGCTTGGGACTAGCGGGGGAAGAGACCCAGTACTTC.

CDR3 DNA: TGTGCCAGCAGCCCTCGGACAGGGGACTACGAGCAGTACTTC. This codes for CASSPRTGDYEQYF. The chain links TRBV9 to TRBJ2-7; 9 nucleotides align to TRBD1. This CDR3 comprises 14 residues. V shed 4 bases, J shed 3 bases, and the junction held 5 bases outside the gene matches. The V gene's germline CDR1 is SGDLS and CDR2 YYNGEE.

The chain is built from TRBV5-4 and TRBJ1-4; the D gene is possibly TRBD1 (5 bases). This CDR3 is built from 14 residues. Trimming took 0 bases from V and 8 from J, leaving 11 bases between them. The germline gives CDR1 SGHNT, CDR2 YYREEE (reference sequence). CDR3 bases: TGTGCCAGCAGCTTGGAAGCGGGGGGAGAAAAACTGTTTTTT. This translates into CASSLEAGGEKLFF.

V usage is TRBV3-1 (or the pseudogene TRBV3-2) and J usage is TRBJ1-1, with D perhaps TRBD1 (5 bases). Trimming removed 10 bases from V and 5 bases from J, with 20 bases in between. The CDR3 consists of 14 residues. Germline V gives CDR1 LGHDT, CDR2 YNNKEL (reference sequence). The CDR3 here is CATQPWGRGTEAFF. CDR3 DNA sequence: TGTGCCACCCAACCCTGGGGCCGTGGGACTGAAGCTTTCTTT.

For the CDR3, the DNA is TGTGCCAGCAGTTCCCCGGACTGGAAGAACACCGGGGAGCTGTTTTTT. As protein: CASSSPDWKNTGELFF. The J gene is TRBJ2-2, the V gene TRBV6-5; a possible D gene is TRBD2 (5 bases). Germline lookup yields CDR1 MNHEY and CDR2 SVGAGI. V lost 4 bases and J lost 1, with 13 bases in between. The CDR3 runs to 16 residues.

This clone was seen just once. The rearrangement uses TRBV28 and TRBJ2-2; 8 bases agree with TRBD2. From germline, CDR1 is MDHEN and CDR2 SYDVKM. CDR3 size: 13 residues. Losses at the gene ends were 7 bases for V and 6 bases for J; bases not matched to a gene: 4. The CDR3: CASIPGGPGELFF. In DNA, the CDR3 is TGTGCCAGCATACCGGGGGGGCCCGGGGAGCTGTTTTTT.

This clone is a singleton in its sample. The V call is TRBV5-4, the J call TRBJ2-3; 7 nucleotides line up with TRBD1. CDR1 and CDR2 (germline): SGHNT, YYREEE (reference sequence). The CDR3 has 15 residues. The V and J ends lost 1 base and 2 bases, in that order; junction bases with no gene match: 4. CDR3 DNA sequence: TGTGCCAGCAGCTTGAGGACAGGAGACACAGATACGCAGTATTTT. Its protein is CASSLRTGDTDTQYF.

The chain links TRBV6-1 to TRBJ2-5; D is ambiguous. V shed 0 bases and J shed 2 bases, with 7 bases lying between them. Germline V gene data show CDR1 as MNHNS and CDR2 as SASEGT. The CDR3 spans 14 residues. CDR3 in DNA: TGTGCCAGCAGTGAAGCCGCGTTGCAAGAGACCCAGTACTTC. Translated, it gives CASSEAALQETQYF.

The chain uses TRBV6-1 and TRBJ2-2, with 11 nucleotides matching TRBD2. The CDR3 runs to 15 residues. The V gene end was trimmed by 4 bases and the J gene end by 6 bases; junction bases not matched to a gene: 4. Germline loops: CDR1 MNHNS, CDR2 SASEGT. The CDR3 bases are TGTGCCAGCAGTGTAGCGGGGGGGCCCCCCGGGGAGCTGTTTTTT. It encodes CASSVAGGPPGELFF.

The genes are TRBV14 and TRBJ2-2, with D perhaps TRBD2 (6 bases). This CDR3 has 16 amino acids. Looked up from germline, CDR1 is SGHDN and CDR2 is FVKESK. Trimming shortened V by 5 bases and J by 5 bases, and 18 bases separated the two germline ends. The CDR3 region has the DNA TGTGCCAGCAGCTCTAAAGCACTAGCCGGGACCGGGGAGCTGTTTTTT. This encodes CASSSKALAGTGELFF.

The rearrangement joins TRBV5-6 to TRBJ2-3; 9 bases are a match to TRBD2. The CDR3 extends over 15 amino acids. With 0 bases clipped from V and 3 bases from J, the junction kept 2 bases outside the gene matches. Germline V CDR1 and CDR2: SGHDT, YYEEEE. DNA for the CDR3: TGTGCCAGCAGCTTGGACCTAGCGGGGACAGATACGCAGTATTTT. As protein: CASSLDLAGTDTQYF.

The table lists this clone with a count of one. The rearrangement links TRBV5-4 to TRBJ1-1; D possibly corresponds to TRBD1 (6 bases). Germline CDR1 and CDR2: SGHNT and YYREEE (reference sequence). The V and J ends lost 0 bases and 7 bases respectively, with 16 bases between them. The CDR3 extends over 15 amino acids. CDR3 DNA sequence: TGTGCCAGCAGCTTGGAGTCGGGGGGGGCTGGTGAAGCTTTCTTT. Encoded protein: CASSLESGGAGEAFF. The whole variable domain, filled in from reference TRBV5-4 and TRBJ1-1, reads ETGVTQSPTHLIKTRGQQVTLRCSSQSGHNTVSWYQQALGQGPQFIFQYYREEENGRGNFPPRFSGLQFPNYSSELNVNALELDDSALYLCASSLESGGAGEAFFGQGTRLTVV.

The chain has TRBV27 and TRBJ1-6; 9 bases match TRBD1. Trimming at V came to 3 bases and at J to 10 bases, leaving 10 bases not matched to a gene. The CDR3 has 16 amino acids. Germline loops: CDR1 MNHEY, CDR2 SMNVEV (reference sequence). The CDR3 DNA follows: TGTGCCAGCAGTTTTTGGGGGACAGGGCCAGAGTCACCCCTCCACTTT. As protein: CASSFWGTGPESPLHF.

The chain joins TRBV11-3 to TRBJ2-2, with a tentative D call TRBD1 (6 bases). CDR3 length: 16 amino acids. The germline V and J ends were trimmed by 0 bases and 0 bases, with 8 bases remaining between them. CDR1 and CDR2 (germline): SGHNT, YENEEA. For the CDR3, the DNA is TGTGCCAGCAGCTTAGACGGGACACCGAACACCGGGGAGCTGTTTTTT. This translates into CASSLDGTPNTGELFF.

Comments on this clone: The junction departs from germline at one end; a sequencing error may be responsible. The chain joins TRBV7-7 to TRBJ1-3, with D tentatively TRBD1 (6 bases). This CDR3 is 15 amino acids long. Germline V gene sequence: CDR1 SSHAT, CDR2 FNYEAQ (reference sequence). The CDR3 DNA reads TGTGCTAGCAGTCAGGGGACAAGCTCTGGAAACACCATATATTTT. Translation gives CASSQGTSSGNTIYF.